This entry is about one T cell receptor (beta chain). Its specificity is not known. Trimming left V 7 bases short and J 5 bases short, with 15 bases between. Germline V gene sequence: CDR1 SQVTM, CDR2 ANQGSEA. The CDR3 is 12 amino acids. TCRdb passed the 5' RACE reads through MiXCR, listing each CDR3 protein once. The sample shows hundreds of thousands of distinct CDR3 sequences, roughly a tenth of them seen only once. The sample comes from a study of identical twins. Points from the study as a whole: Interpretation of the results relied on cross-sectional statistical analysis and not on following the same donors. It was possible that invariant MAIT and iNKT cells partly confounded the zero-insertion analyses.

Sequenced material: memory (CD45RO+) T cells sorted from blood. The source of this sequence is a woman aged 18-29 years in good health. V usage is TRBV29-1 and J usage is TRBJ2-7, with D possibly being TRBD2 (6 bases). This chain's CDR3 is CSARRGGHEQYF. The CDR3 DNA is TGCAGCGCTCGGCGGGGAGGACACGAGCAGTACTTC.